This T cell receptor (beta chain) is from a study of Siglec-9 on CD8 T cells in melanoma. As for this clone: Antigen unknown.

The table came from immunoSEQ multiplex PCR; TCRdb's copy has only in-frame clones and leaves some out. The repertoire holds 25,000 to 35,000 clones, about 80% seen once, with almost 6% in the top ten. Overall study results and limits: An effector memory CD8+ subset marked by Siglec-9 reportedly appeared to gather in melanoma.

The sequencing sample was made of Siglec-9- CD8+ T cells sorted from blood. The receptor comes from a human donor in good health.

The CDR3 DNA reads TGTGCCAGCAGGTCCAGGGGAACTGAAGCTTTCTTT. Translation: CASRSRGTEAFF. This chain joins TRBV27 and TRBJ1-1; possible D gene TRBD1, 6 bases. This CDR3 is 12 amino acids long. Germline CDR1 and CDR2: MNHEY and SMNVEV (reference sequence). V was shortened by 6 bases and J by 5 bases, with 10 bases between the two germline ends.